Listed below are T cell receptor beta chains from one sample, sequenced in a study of T-cell reconstitution after alpha-beta-depleted transplantation in children. TCRdb analysed the PCR reads with MiXCR anew, one entry per CDR3 protein. The sample holds a few hundred thousand distinct CDR3 sequences, 15% to 20% seen once. The specimen comprised PBMCs from the stem cell graft donor, sampled from the stem cell graft. The receptors were gathered from a human donor who donated a stem cell graft to a child with acute lymphoblastic leukemia. Both conserved end residues are part of each CDR3. D genes are given only for firm matches. Rows may omit the clone size; those that give it use once, few, many or a size class.

v_call,d_call,j_call,clone_size,cdr3_nt,cdr3_aa
TRBV12-3/TRBV12-4,.,TRBJ2-1,few,TGTGCCAGCAGCCCTTGGCGGAGCTCCTACAATGAGCAGTTCTTC,CASSPWRSSYNEQFF
TRBV30,TRBD2,TRBJ2-1,few,TGTGCCTGGAGTGCCTCCACTAGCGGGAGGAAATTCTTC,CAWSASTSGRKFF
TRBV20-1,.,TRBJ2-2,.,TGCAGTGCTCCTCAGGCGACCGGGGAGCTGTTTTTT,CSAPQATGELFF
TRBV19,.,TRBJ1-1,few,TGTGCCAGTAGTAACGGGAACACTGAAGCTTTCTTT,CASSNGNTEAFF
TRBV6-5,.,TRBJ2-7,.,TGTGCCAGCAGTTATGAGGGAGAAGGCTACGAGCAGTACTTC,CASSYEGEGYEQYF
TRBV25-1,TRBD2,TRBJ2-1,.,TGTGCCAGCAGTGACCATGGCGGGAGTGATGAGCAGTTCTTC,CASSDHGGSDEQFF
TRBV4-2,.,TRBJ1-2,.,TGTGCCAGCAGCCAAGAATCGGGCAGCTACTATGGCTACACCTTC,CASSQESGSYYGYTF
TRBV5-1,.,TRBJ2-7,many,TGCGCCAGCTCCCCGACCGGGGGCTACGAGCAGTACTTC,CASSPTGGYEQYF
TRBV6-5,TRBD2,TRBJ2-7,.,TGTGCCAGCAGTTACTCTCTAGCGGGAGGGCCCCCCTACGAGCAGTACTTC,CASSYSLAGGPPYEQYF
TRBV9,.,TRBJ1-3,few,TGTGCCAGCAGCCCTGGGACAAGGACCTCCTCTGGAAACACCATATATTTT,CASSPGTRTSSGNTIYF
TRBV4-1,.,TRBJ1-1,few,TGCGCCAGCAGCCAAGGGGCGGGGGACACTGAAGCTTTCTTT,CASSQGAGDTEAFF
TRBV3-1,.,TRBJ2-1,few,TGTGCCAGCAGCCAAGTTTTTCCATTCCCCAATGAGCAGTTCTTC,CASSQVFPFPNEQFF
TRBV3-1,TRBD1,TRBJ1-1,.,TGTGCCAGCAGTTCTCAGGGGGTAACTGAAGCTTTCTTT,CASSSQGVTEAFF
TRBV10-3,.,TRBJ2-5,few,TGTGCCATCAGTGAGCCTGGGGCGGAGACCCAGTACTTC,CAISEPGAETQYF
TRBV15,.,TRBJ2-1,.,TGTGCCACCAGCAGAGGCGAGGGGTGGATGAGTGGGTCCTACAATGAGCAGTTCTTC,CATSRGEGWMSGSYNEQFF
TRBV19,.,TRBJ1-1,.,TGTGCCAGTAGTATTACCGGGCAGGCTTTCTTT,CASSITGQAFF
TRBV27,TRBD2,TRBJ2-1,.,TGTGCCAGCAGTTTAGCCTCCCGAGCGGGAGGGCCCAGCGGTGAGCAGTTCTTC,CASSLASRAGGPSGEQFF
TRBV5-1,.,TRBJ2-1,.,TGCGCCGCTGGGTCGGAGGGGCAGTTCTTC,CAAGSEGQFF
TRBV20-1,.,TRBJ1-2,.,TGCAGTGCTTACCCGAGGTGGAGGGGGTCCTCTAGGAGGGGCTACACCTTC,CSAYPRWRGSSRRGYTF
TRBV5-6,.,TRBJ2-3,few,TGTGCCAGCGGCGGTATCTGGGGCACAGATACGCAGTATTTT,CASGGIWGTDTQYF
TRBV24-1,TRBD2,TRBJ2-1,.,TGTGCCACCAGTGATGGACTAGCGGGGATCGGCAATGAGCAGTTCTTC,CATSDGLAGIGNEQFF
TRBV5-1,TRBD1,TRBJ1-1,.,TGCGCCAGCAGCTTGGAGGGACAGGTTTGGACTGAAGCTTTCTTT,CASSLEGQVWTEAFF
TRBV5-1,TRBD2,TRBJ2-7,few,TGCGCCAGCAGCAAGCAACCCCCTAGCGGGAGTATAGGGGTATCCTACGAGCAGTACTTC,CASSKQPPSGSIGVSYEQYF
TRBV7-2,TRBD2,TRBJ2-2,.,TGTGCCAGCAGCGTCGAACGGCTAGCGGGAGTCACCGGGGAGCTGTTTTTT,CASSVERLAGVTGELFF
TRBV27,TRBD2,TRBJ2-3,few,TGTGCCAGCAGTCGAAGGACTAGCGGGGTCCCGTTTACGCAGTATTTT,CASSRRTSGVPFTQYF
TRBV7-3,.,TRBJ2-7,.,TGTGCCAGCAGCCCAGACAGTGGACCCTACGAGCAGTACTTC,CASSPDSGPYEQYF
TRBV20-1,.,TRBJ2-7,.,TGCAGTGCTGAAGCGCGCTCCAGCTCCTACGAGCAGTACTTC,CSAEARSSSYEQYF
TRBV7-9,TRBD1,TRBJ1-5,few,TGTGCCAGCAGCTTGGTACCGGGACAGGCTTTTAATCAGCCCCAGCATTTT,CASSLVPGQAFNQPQHF
TRBV5-1,.,TRBJ2-3,.,TGCGCCAGCAGCTTCACAGCCGGGGGTACGCAGTATTTT,CASSFTAGGTQYF
TRBV5-1,.,TRBJ2-2,few,TGCGCCAGCAGCTTGCTAACACCAGGCGATCTTACGAACACCGGGGAGCTGTTTTTT,CASSLLTPGDLTNTGELFF
TRBV19,TRBD2,TRBJ2-3,few,TGTGCCAGTAGTATAGGCCTAGCGGTGACCTCTGATACGCAGTATTTT,CASSIGLAVTSDTQYF
TRBV5-1,TRBD1,TRBJ2-7,.,TGCGCCAGCAGCTGGACAGGGCCTGACTACGAGCAGTACTTC,CASSWTGPDYEQYF
TRBV29-1,.,TRBJ2-3,.,TGCAGCGTCGCTAACCCCGATTTTGAAGATACGCAGTATTTT,CSVANPDFEDTQYF
TRBV30,TRBD1,TRBJ2-7,.,TGTGCCCTAAAGGGGGCTCTAGTCTACGAGCAGTACTTC,CALKGALVYEQYF
TRBV5-3,.,TRBJ2-6,.,TGTGCCAGTCCTTCCCCAGCGCCGTGGAGGACTGGGGCCAACGTCCTGACTTTC,CASPSPAPWRTGANVLTF
TRBV27,.,TRBJ2-7,few,TGTGCCAGCAGTTGGCAGGTTTCCTACGAGCAGTACTTC,CASSWQVSYEQYF
TRBV12-3/TRBV12-4,TRBD1,TRBJ2-7,few,TGTGCCAGCAGTAGGGAAACAGGGGGCAGTGGACTCAGCTCCTACGAGCAGTACTTC,CASSRETGGSGLSSYEQYF
TRBV15,.,TRBJ1-3,.,TGTGCCACCAGCAGAGATTGGGCAGGGCAGTCTGGAAACACCATATATTTT,CATSRDWAGQSGNTIYF
TRBV20-1,.,TRBJ2-3,.,TGCAGTGCTATTTGGCTTTCTAGCACAGATACGCAGTATTTT,CSAIWLSSTDTQYF
TRBV27,TRBD2,TRBJ2-1,.,TGTGCCAGCAGCGGAACTAGCGGGGTCTACAATGAGCAGTTCTTC,CASSGTSGVYNEQFF
TRBV7-3,.,TRBJ2-3,once,TGTGCCAGCAGTACATTAGGGGGAGGAGATACGCAGTATTTT,CASSTLGGGDTQYF
TRBV6-5,.,TRBJ1-1,.,TGTGCCAGCAGTTTTACAGGGCCTCAGAACACTGAAGCTTTCTTT,CASSFTGPQNTEAFF